This T cell receptor (beta chain) was sequenced during a study of radiation and T cells in renal cell carcinoma. Germline V gives CDR1 SEHNR, CDR2 FQNEAQ (reference sequence). The junction had 7 bases not matched to a gene; V was cut back by 5 bases and J by 4 bases. The CDR3 loop spans 15 amino acids. The time point was: blood 4 weeks post-SBRT, at nephrectomy. Described treatment: 15 Gy SBRT to primary tumor, nephrectomy 4 weeks later. Profiling relied on immunoSEQ multiplex PCR, and the TCRdb table lists in-frame clones only, not all of them. This table has around 94,000 clones, 85% appearing once.

This clonotype was obtained from a man aged 50 to 60 with renal cell carcinoma. The source material was blood, sampled from a patient whose treatment included radiotherapy and nephrectomy. The J gene is TRBJ2-1, the V gene TRBV7-9, with 8 bases fitting TRBD2. The CDR3 region is CASSPAGGTYNEQFF. The CDR3 DNA is TGTGCCAGCAGCCCGGCGGGAGGAACGTACAATGAGCAGTTCTTC.